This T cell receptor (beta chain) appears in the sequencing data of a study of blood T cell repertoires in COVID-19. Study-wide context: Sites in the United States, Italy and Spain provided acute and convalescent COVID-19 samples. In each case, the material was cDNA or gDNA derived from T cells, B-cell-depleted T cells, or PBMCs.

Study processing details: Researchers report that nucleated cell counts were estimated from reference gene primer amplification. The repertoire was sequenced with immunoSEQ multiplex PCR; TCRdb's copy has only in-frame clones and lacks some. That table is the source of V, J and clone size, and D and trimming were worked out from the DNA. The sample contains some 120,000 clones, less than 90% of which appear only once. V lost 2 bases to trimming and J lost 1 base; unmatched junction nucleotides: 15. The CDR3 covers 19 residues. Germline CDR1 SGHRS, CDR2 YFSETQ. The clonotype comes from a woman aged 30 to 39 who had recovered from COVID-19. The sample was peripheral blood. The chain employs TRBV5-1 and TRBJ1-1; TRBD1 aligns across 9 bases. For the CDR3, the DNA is TGCGCCAGCAGCTTCGAACCTATGACCGGGACAGGGACGAACACTGAAGCTTTCTTT. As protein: CASSFEPMTGTGTNTEAFF. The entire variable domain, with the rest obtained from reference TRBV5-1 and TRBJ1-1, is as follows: KAGVTQTPRYLIKTRGQQVTLSCSPISGHRSVSWYQQTPGQGLQFLFEYFSETQRNKGNFPGRFSGRQFSNSRSEMNVSTLELGDSALYLCASSFEPMTGTGTNTEAFFGQGTRLTVV.